This TCR beta chain was sequenced for a study of technical replicates of blood from a few donors. Some clones are missing from TCRdb's copy, which holds only in-frame ones; the method was immunoSEQ multiplex PCR. The sample includes about 100,000 clones, 85% to 95% of them seen just once. CDR1 is SGDLS, CDR2 YYNGEE, per germline. The CDR3 sequence is 13 residues long. Trimming at V came to 3 bases and at J to 4 bases, leaving 1 base not matched to a gene. The TCR was taken from a human donor in good health. Input material: T cells isolated from PBMCs. V usage is TRBV9 and J usage is TRBJ1-5; TRBD1 matches at 7 bases. The CDR3 loop is CASSETGNQPQHF. As DNA, the CDR3 is TGTGCCAGCAGCGAGACAGGGAATCAGCCCCAGCATTTT.